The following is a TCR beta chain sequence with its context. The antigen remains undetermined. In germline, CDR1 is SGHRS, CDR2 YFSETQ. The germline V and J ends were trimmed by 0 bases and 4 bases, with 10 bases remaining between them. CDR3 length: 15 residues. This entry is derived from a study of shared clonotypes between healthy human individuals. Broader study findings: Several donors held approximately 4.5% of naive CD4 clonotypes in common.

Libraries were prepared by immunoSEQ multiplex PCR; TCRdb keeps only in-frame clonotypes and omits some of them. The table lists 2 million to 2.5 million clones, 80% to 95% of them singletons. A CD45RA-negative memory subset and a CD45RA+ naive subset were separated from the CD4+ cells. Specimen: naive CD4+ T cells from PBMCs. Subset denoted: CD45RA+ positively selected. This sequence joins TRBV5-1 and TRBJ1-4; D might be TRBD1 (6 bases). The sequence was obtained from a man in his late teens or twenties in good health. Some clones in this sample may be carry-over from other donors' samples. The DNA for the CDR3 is TGCGCCAGCAGCTTGGAATTACAGGGTAATGAAAAACTGTTTTTT. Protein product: CASSLELQGNEKLFF.